A selection of T cell receptor beta chains follows, all from one sample in a study of blood T cell repertoires in COVID-19. Measured with immunoSEQ multiplex PCR; TCRdb has only the in-frame clones, and not every one. The sample has about 100,000 clones, roughly 88% seen once. The sample was peripheral blood. All receptors come from a woman aged 80 or over with acute or convalescent COVID-19. Each CDR3 is given with its conserved first and last residue. A D gene is named only where the DNA matches it firmly. Expanded clones get a size class; other rows say once, few or many, or leave the size out.

v_call	clone_size	j_call	d_call	cdr3_nt	cdr3_aa
TRBV6-7	NA	TRBJ1-5	TRBD1	TGTGCCAGCATTCCACAGGGGCGATATAGCAATCAGCCCCAGCATTTT	CASIPQGRYSNQPQHF
TRBV9	NA	TRBJ2-5	NA	TGTGCCAGCGGGGGACAAGGCAGCCCCCAAGAGACCCAGTACTTC	CASGGQGSPQETQYF
TRBV7-9	NA	TRBJ2-4	NA	TGTGCCAGCAGTCCAGGAGGCGGGCGCATTCAGTACTTC	CASSPGGGRIQYF
TRBV2	NA	TRBJ1-3	TRBD1	TGTGCCTCCTGGACAGGGGGCTTCTCTGGAAACACCATATATTTT	CASWTGGFSGNTIYF
TRBV27	once	TRBJ1-5	TRBD1	TGTGCCAGCAGTACAATACAGGGGGCGGTTAGCAATCAGCCCCAGCATTTT	CASSTIQGAVSNQPQHF
TRBV5-1	NA	TRBJ2-1	NA	TGCGCCAGCAGCTTCCGGGGGTCTTTAGGGGTAAACAATGAGCAGTTCTTC	CASSFRGSLGVNNEQFF
TRBV6-2/TRBV6-3	NA	TRBJ2-2	NA	TGTGCCAGCAGTTACCTCGGCAGGGGAACCGGGGAGCTGTTTTTT	CASSYLGRGTGELFF
TRBV5-4	NA	TRBJ2-5	TRBD2	TGTGCCAGCAGCCCGGGAGGAGGGGAGACCCAGTACTTC	CASSPGGGETQYF
TRBV6-6	NA	TRBJ2-2	TRBD2	TGTGCCAGCAGGGGGACTAGCGGGAGTAACACCGGGGAGCTGTTTTTT	CASRGTSGSNTGELFF
TRBV18	NA	TRBJ2-5	TRBD2	TGTGCCAGCTCACCACTGGGAGGGGTTGCCCAAGAGACCCAGTACTTC	CASSPLGGVAQETQYF
TRBV18	NA	TRBJ1-5	NA	TGTGCCAGCTCCCCTATTGCGGGGGAGCCCCAGCATTTT	CASSPIAGEPQHF
TRBV5-6	NA	TRBJ1-6	TRBD1	TGTGCCAGCAGCCACAACTACAGGGGGCGACCCCTCCACTTT	CASSHNYRGRPLHF
TRBV19	NA	TRBJ1-4	NA	TGTGCCAGTAGTATACAGGGGTTGACTAATGAAAAACTGTTTTTT	CASSIQGLTNEKLFF
TRBV7-3	once	TRBJ2-1	NA	TGTGCCAGCAGCCCTGTGGGGGGCTCCTACAATGAGCAGTTCTTC	CASSPVGGSYNEQFF
TRBV4-2	NA	TRBJ1-2	NA	TGTGCCAGCAGCCAGGCTCTTAACTATGGCTACACCTTC	CASSQALNYGYTF
TRBV7-8	NA	TRBJ2-1	NA	TGTGCCAGCAGCTTAGGGATGACAAACAATGAGCAGTTCTTC	CASSLGMTNNEQFF
TRBV24-1	NA	TRBJ2-3	NA	TGTGCCACCAGTGATCCGGTTGGCGAGGGCACAGATACGCAGTATTTT	CATSDPVGEGTDTQYF